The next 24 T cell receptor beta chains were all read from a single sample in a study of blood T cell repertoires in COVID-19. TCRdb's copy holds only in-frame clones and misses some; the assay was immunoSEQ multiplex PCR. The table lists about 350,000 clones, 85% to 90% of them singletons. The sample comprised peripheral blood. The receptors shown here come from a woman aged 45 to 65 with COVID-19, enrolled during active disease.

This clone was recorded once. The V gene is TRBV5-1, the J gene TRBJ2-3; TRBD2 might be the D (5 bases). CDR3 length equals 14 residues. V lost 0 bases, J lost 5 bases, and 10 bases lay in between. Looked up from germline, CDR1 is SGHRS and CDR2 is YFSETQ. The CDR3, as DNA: TGCGCCAGCAGCTTGGTGAGGGAGAAAGATACGCAGTATTTT. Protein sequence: CASSLVREKDTQYF.

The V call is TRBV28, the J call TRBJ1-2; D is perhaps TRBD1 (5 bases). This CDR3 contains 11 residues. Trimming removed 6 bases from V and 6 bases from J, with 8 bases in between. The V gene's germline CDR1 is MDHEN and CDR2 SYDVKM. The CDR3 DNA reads TGTGCCAGCAGGGGGCGGCATGGCTACACCTTC. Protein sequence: CASRGRHGYTF.

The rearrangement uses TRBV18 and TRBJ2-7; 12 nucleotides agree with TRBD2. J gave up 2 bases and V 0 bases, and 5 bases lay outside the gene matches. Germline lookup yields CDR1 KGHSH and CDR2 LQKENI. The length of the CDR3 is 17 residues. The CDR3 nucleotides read TGTGCCAGCTCACCACCCGGACTAGCGGGACCTCCCTACGAGCAGTACTTC. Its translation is CASSPPGLAGPPYEQYF.

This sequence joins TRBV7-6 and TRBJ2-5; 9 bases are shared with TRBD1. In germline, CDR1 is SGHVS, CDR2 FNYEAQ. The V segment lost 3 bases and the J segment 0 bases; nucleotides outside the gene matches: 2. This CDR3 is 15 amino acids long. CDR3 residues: CASSFGQGNQETQYF. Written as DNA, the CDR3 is TGTGCCAGCAGCTTTGGACAGGGGAACCAAGAGACCCAGTACTTC. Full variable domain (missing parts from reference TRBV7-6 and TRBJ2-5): GAGVSQSPRYKVTKRGQDVALRCDPISGHVSLYWYRQALGQGPEFLTYFNYEAQQDKSGLPNDRFSAERPEGSISTLTIQRTEQRDSAMYRCASSFGQGNQETQYFGPGTRLLVL.

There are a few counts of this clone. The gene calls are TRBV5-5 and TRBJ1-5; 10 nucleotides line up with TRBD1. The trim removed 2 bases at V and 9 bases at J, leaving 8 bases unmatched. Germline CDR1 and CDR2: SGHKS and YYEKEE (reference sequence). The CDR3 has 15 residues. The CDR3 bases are TGTGCCAGCAGCTTCCGGGACAGGGGCGTCTGGCCCCAGCATTTT. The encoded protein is CASSFRDRGVWPQHF. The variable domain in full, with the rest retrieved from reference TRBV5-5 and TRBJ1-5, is DAGVTQSPTHLIKTRGQQVTLRCSPISGHKSVSWYQQVLGQGPQFIFQYYEKEERGRGNFPDRFSARQFPNYSSELNVNALLLGDSALYLCASSFRDRGVWPQHFGDGTRLSIL.

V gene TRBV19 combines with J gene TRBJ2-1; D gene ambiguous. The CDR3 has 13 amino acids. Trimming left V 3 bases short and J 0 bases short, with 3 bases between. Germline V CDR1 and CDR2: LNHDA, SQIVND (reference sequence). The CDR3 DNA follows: TGTGCCAGTAGTATCGGCTCCTACAATGAGCAGTTCTTC. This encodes CASSIGSYNEQFF.

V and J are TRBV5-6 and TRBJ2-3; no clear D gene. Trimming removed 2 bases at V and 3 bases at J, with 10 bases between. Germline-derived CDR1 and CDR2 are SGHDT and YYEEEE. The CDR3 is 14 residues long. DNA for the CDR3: TGTGCCAGCAGCTTTGGGCCGGTAACAGATACGCAGTATTTT. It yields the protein CASSFGPVTDTQYF.

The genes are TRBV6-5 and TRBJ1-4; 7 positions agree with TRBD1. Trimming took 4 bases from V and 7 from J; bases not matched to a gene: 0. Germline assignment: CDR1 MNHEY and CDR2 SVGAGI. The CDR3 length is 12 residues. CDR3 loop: CASSWTGEKLFF. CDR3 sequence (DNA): TGTGCCAGCAGTTGGACAGGTGAAAAACTGTTTTTT.

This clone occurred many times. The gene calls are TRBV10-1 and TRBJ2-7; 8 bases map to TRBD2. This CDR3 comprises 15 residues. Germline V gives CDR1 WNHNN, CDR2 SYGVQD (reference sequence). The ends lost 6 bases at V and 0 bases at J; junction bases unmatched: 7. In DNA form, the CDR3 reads TGCGCCAGCAGACAAGGCGGGAGGTCCTCCTACGAGCAGTACTTC. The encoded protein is CASRQGGRSSYEQYF.

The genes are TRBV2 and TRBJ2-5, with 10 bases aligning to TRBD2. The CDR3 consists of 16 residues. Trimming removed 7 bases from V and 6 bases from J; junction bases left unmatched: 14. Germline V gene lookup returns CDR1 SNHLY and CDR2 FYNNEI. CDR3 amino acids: CASMLDPSGGAQTQYF. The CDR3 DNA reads TGTGCCAGCATGCTCGATCCCAGCGGGGGGGCACAGACCCAGTACTTC.

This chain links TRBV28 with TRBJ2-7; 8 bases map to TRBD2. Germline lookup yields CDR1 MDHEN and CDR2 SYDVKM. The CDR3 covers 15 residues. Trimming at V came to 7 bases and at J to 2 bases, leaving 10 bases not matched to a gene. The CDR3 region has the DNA TGTGCCAGCATCTATTCGCTAGCGGGCGCCTACGAGCAGTACTTC. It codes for CASIYSLAGAYEQYF.

The CDR3 sequence is CASSVGGNTEAFF. Written as DNA, the CDR3 is TGCGCCAGCAGTGTCGGGGGGAACACTGAAGCTTTCTTT. The chain carries TRBV10-1 and TRBJ1-1; a possible D gene is TRBD1 (5 bases). Trimming cost V 4 bases and J 1 base, with 7 bases left between them. This CDR3 comprises 13 residues. Looked up from germline, CDR1 is WNHNN and CDR2 is SYGVQD (reference sequence).

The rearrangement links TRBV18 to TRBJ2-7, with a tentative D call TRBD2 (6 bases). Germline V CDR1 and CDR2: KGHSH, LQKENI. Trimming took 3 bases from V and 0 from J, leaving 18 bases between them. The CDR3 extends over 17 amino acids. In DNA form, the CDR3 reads TGTGCCAGCTCACCCATGGTCGGGGGTCGCCTCTCCTACGAGCAGTACTTC. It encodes CASSPMVGGRLSYEQYF.

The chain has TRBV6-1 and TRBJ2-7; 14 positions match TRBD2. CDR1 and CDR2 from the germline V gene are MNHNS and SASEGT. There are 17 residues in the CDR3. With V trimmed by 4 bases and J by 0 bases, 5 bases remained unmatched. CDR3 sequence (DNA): TGTGCCAGCAGTGCCGGGACTAGCGGGGGACTCTCCTACGAGCAGTACTTC. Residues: CASSAGTSGGLSYEQYF.

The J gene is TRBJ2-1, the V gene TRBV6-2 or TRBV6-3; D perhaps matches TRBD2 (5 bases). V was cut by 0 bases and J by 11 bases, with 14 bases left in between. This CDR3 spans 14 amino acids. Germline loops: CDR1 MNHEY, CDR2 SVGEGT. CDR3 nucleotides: TGTGCCAGCAGTTACTCCGGGCGGGCATACAAGCAGTTCTTC. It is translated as CASSYSGRAYKQFF.

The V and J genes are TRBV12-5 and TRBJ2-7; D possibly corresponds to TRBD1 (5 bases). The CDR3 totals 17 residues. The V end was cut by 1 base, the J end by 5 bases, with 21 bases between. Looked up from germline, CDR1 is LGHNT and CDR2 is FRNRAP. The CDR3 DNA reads TGTGCTAGTGGTTTGGGACAGACTGGAGCCCCCGGCAACGAGCAGTACTTC. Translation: CASGLGQTGAPGNEQYF.

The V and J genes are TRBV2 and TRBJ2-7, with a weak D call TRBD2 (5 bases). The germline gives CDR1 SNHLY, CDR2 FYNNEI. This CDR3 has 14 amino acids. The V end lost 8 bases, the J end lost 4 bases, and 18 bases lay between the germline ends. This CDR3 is CASFRGFDEYEQYF. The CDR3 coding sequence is TGTGCCAGCTTCCGGGGATTTGACGAATACGAGCAGTACTTC.

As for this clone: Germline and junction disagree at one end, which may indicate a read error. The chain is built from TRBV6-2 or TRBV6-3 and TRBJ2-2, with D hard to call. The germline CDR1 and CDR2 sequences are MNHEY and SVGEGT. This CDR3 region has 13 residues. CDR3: CASNYGSTGELFF. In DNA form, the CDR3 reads TGTGCCAGCAATTACGGCTCTACCGGGGAGCTGTTTTTT.

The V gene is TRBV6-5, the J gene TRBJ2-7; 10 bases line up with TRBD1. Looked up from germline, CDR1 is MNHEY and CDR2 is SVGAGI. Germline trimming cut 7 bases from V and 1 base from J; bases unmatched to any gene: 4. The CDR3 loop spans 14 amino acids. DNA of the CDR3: TGTGCCAGCACCCAGGGACAGGGGTCCTACGAGCAGTACTTC. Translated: CASTQGQGSYEQYF.

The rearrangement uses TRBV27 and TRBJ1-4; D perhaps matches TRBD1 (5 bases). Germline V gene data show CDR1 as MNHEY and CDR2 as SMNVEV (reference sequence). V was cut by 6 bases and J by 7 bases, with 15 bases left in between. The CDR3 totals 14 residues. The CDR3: CASRGPIDGEKLFF. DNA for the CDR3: TGTGCCAGCAGGGGGCCCATCGACGGTGAAAAACTGTTTTTT.

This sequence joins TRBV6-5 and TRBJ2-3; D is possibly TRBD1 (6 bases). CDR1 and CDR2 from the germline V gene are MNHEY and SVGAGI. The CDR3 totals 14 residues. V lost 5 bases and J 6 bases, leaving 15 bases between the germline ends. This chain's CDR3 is CASSPRTALDTQYF. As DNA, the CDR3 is TGTGCCAGCAGTCCCCGGACAGCACTGGATACGCAGTATTTT.

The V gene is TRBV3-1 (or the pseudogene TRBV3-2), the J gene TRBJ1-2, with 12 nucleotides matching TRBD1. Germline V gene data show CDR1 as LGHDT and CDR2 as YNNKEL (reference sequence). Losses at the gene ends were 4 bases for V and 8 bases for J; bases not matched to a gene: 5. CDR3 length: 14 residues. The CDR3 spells CASSPRDRGRGYTF. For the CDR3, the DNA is TGTGCCAGCAGCCCCCGGGACAGGGGGCGAGGCTACACCTTC.

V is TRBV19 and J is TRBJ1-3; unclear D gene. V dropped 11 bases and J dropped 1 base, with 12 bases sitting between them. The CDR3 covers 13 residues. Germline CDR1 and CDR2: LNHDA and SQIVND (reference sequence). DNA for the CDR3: TGTGCCGTTGACGGGATTTCTGGAAACACCATATATTTT. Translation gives CAVDGISGNTIYF.

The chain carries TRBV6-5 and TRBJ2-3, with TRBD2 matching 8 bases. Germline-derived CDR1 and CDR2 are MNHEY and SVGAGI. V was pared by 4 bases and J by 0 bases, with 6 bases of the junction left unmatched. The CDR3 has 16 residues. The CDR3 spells CASSWTTSASTDTQYF. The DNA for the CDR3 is TGTGCCAGCAGTTGGACGACTAGCGCTAGCACAGATACGCAGTATTTT.